Listed here are 12 T cell receptor beta chains from one sample, sequenced in a study of spatial heterogeneity in lung cancer. Antigens for these TCRs are unknown. Each CDR3 protein gets one entry after TCRdb re-called the 5' RACE reads with MiXCR. The table has around 4,900 distinct CDR3 sequences, approximately 6.5% seen once. Time point: sample taken at primary tumor resection. The study's findings and limits: The number of expanded tumor alpha and beta chains correlated with mutation number.

This sample comprised lung tumor tissue, obtained at surgery. Receptors originate from a female donor with early-stage non-small cell lung cancer.

At least ten counts were recorded for this clonotype. Because the library targeted alpha chains, this beta chain is an off-target read whose size means little. The chain has TRBV20-1 and TRBJ1-2; 8 bases align to TRBD1. CDR1 DFQATT and CDR2 SNEGSKA come from the germline V gene (reference sequence). Unmatched junction bases numbered 17, after V lost 4 bases and J lost 7 bases. This CDR3 comprises 16 residues. CDR3 loop: CSANPADRVGGRGYTF. The CDR3 DNA reads TGCAGTGCTAACCCCGCGGACAGGGTAGGCGGGCGTGGCTACACCTTC.

Relative to its sample, this clonotype is medium-sized. Because the library targeted alpha chains, this beta chain is an off-target read whose size means little. The chain links TRBV5-1 to TRBJ1-5; 8 bases are a match to TRBD1. The J segment lost 5 bases and the V segment lost 2 bases, leaving 3 bases of the junction unmatched. Germline V gives CDR1 SGHRS, CDR2 YFSETQ. The CDR3 loop spans 14 amino acids. CDR3 residues: CASSLMTGDQPQHF. CDR3 nucleotides: TGCGCCAGCAGCTTAATGACAGGGGATCAGCCCCAGCATTTT. Combining the CDR3 with reference TRBV5-1 and TRBJ1-5 gives the whole variable domain KAGVTQTPRYLIKTRGQQVTLSCSPISGHRSVSWYQQTPGQGLQFLFEYFSETQRNKGNFPGRFSGRQFSNSRSEMNVSTLELGDSALYLCASSLMTGDQPQHFGDGTRLSIL.

This clonotype is medium-sized by share. The library was built for alpha chains, so this beta chain is an off-target read and its size means little. The chain employs TRBV28 and TRBJ2-1, with TRBD2 matching 10 bases. CDR1 MDHEN and CDR2 SYDVKM come from the germline V gene. CDR3 length equals 19 residues. V lost 2 bases and J lost 9; bases outside the gene matches: 19. This chain's CDR3 is CASSLTPPFGAGGGGEQFF. DNA of the CDR3: TGTGCCAGCAGTTTAACCCCTCCGTTTGGAGCGGGGGGGGGAGGTGAGCAGTTCTTC.

There are many counts of this clonotype. A library made for alpha chains picked up this beta chain off target, so its size means little. This chain links TRBV14 with TRBJ1-2, with 10 bases that match TRBD1. V dropped 1 base and J dropped 4; count of bases not matched to a gene: 6. In germline, CDR1 is SGHDN, CDR2 FVKESK. This CDR3 comprises 16 residues. Here the CDR3 reads CASSQGARDRGYGYTF. In nucleotides, the CDR3 is TGTGCCAGCAGCCAAGGGGCCCGGGACAGGGGCTATGGCTACACCTTC. The whole variable domain, filled in from reference TRBV14 and TRBJ1-2, reads EAGVTQFPSHSVIEKGQTVTLRCDPISGHDNLYWYRRVMGKEIKFLLHFVKESKQDESGMPNNRFLAERTGGTYSTLKVQPAELEDSGVYFCASSQGARDRGYGYTFGSGTRLTVV.

By share, this clonotype ranks as large. Being off target in a library aimed at alpha chains, this beta chain has a size of little meaning. The chain carries TRBV12-3 or TRBV12-4 and TRBJ1-6; tentatively, D is TRBD1 (5 bases). This CDR3 has 14 amino acids. V was pared by 5 bases and J by 8 bases, with 13 bases between. The chain's CDR3 is CASSPYQGYSPLHF. The CDR3 nucleotides are TGTGCCAGCAGTCCCTACCAGGGATATTCACCCCTCCACTTT.

This clonotype is categorized as medium-sized. This beta chain is off target for a library built for alpha chains, so its abundance means little. J is TRBJ2-1 and V is TRBV4-1; a possible D gene is TRBD2 (7 bases). Between the trimmed V and J ends, which lost 0 bases and 5 bases, there was a span of 17 bases. Per germline, CDR1 MGHRA and CDR2 YSYEKL. CDR3 length: 17 residues. CDR3 sequence reads: CASSQDYWGGAHNEQFF. CDR3 DNA sequence: TGCGCCAGCAGCCAAGACTATTGGGGGGGGGCCCACAATGAGCAGTTCTTC.

This clonotype was detected many times. The library was prepared for alpha chains; this beta chain is a stray read, so its frequency means little. The chain combines TRBV18 with TRBJ2-3; D possibly corresponds to TRBD1 (6 bases). CDR3 length: 15 residues. V lost 6 bases, J lost 5 bases, and 18 bases lay in between. The germline V gene has CDR1 KGHSH and CDR2 LQKENI. CDR3 loop: CASSPRGGSEDTQYF. CDR3 coding DNA: TGTGCCAGCTCGCCTCGAGGGGGTTCGGAAGATACGCAGTATTTT.

This clonotype was observed many times. Since it is a stray read in a library aimed at alpha chains, this beta chain has a size that is not meaningful. CDR3 DNA: TGTGCCAGCAGTCCACGCAATCAGCCCCAGCATTTT. Encoded protein: CASSPRNQPQHF. The chain employs TRBV27 and TRBJ1-5; D ambiguous. With 5 bases removed from V and 2 bases from J, the gap between germline ends came to 4 bases. The CDR3 is made up of 12 amino acids. Germline CDR1 MNHEY, CDR2 SMNVEV (reference sequence).

This clonotype is judged large (0.1 to 1%). This beta chain is an unintended read in a library built for alpha chains; its size means little. CDR3 DNA: TGTGCCAGCAGCTTAGATGAGAGGGATACGCAGTATTTT. Translation: CASSLDERDTQYF. The chain is built from TRBV7-9 and TRBJ2-3; D gene unclear. Trimming took off 1 base at V and 6 bases at J, with 8 bases between the two ends. This CDR3 contains 13 residues. CDR1 SEHNR and CDR2 FQNEAQ come from the germline V gene (reference sequence).

As to this clonotype: An end of the junction differs from the germline gene, which may be a read error. Within a library made for alpha chains, this beta chain is off target, and its count is uninformative. The chain combines TRBV7-6 with TRBJ1-6, with TRBD1 as a possible D gene (5 bases). Germline-derived CDR1 and CDR2 are SGHVS and FNYEAQ. The CDR3 has 15 residues. The CDR3: CAGSLQTETNSPLHF. In nucleotides, the CDR3 is TGTGCCGGCAGCCTGCAGACAGAAACCAATTCACCCCTCCACTTT.

In this sample, this clonotype is medium-sized (0.01 to 0.1%). This beta chain slipped into a library made for alpha chains as a stray read, so its size is not meaningful. The gene calls are TRBV28 and TRBJ2-7; D call uncertain. This CDR3 has 13 residues. CDR1 and CDR2 from the germline V gene are MDHEN and SYDVKM. Trimming pared 5 bases from V and 2 bases from J, leaving 10 bases between. CDR3 DNA sequence: TGTGCCAGCAGTGTTCGCGGTACCTACGAGCAGTACGTC. This codes for CASSVRGTYEQYV.

This clonotype was observed at least ten times. Since the library was made to target alpha chains, this beta chain is a stray read and its abundance is not meaningful. V gene TRBV6-5 combines with J gene TRBJ2-3; possible D gene TRBD1, 6 bases. Per germline, CDR1 MNHEY and CDR2 SVGAGI. The ends were cut back, 1 base at V and 1 base at J, with 9 bases in the middle. The CDR3 consists of 15 residues. CDR3 sequence (DNA): TGTGCCAGCAGTTACTACCGACAGGGCACAGATACGCAGTATTTT. Residues: CASSYYRQGTDTQYF.